A single sample gave rise to the 3 T cell receptor beta chains below, sequenced in a study of OX40 agonist ivuxolimab in advanced cancers. Clones were read by immunoSEQ multiplex PCR, and TCRdb kept only the in-frame ones, dropping some. Among 30,000 to 45,000 clones listed, roughly 81% were seen once. Sequencing was performed on CD4+ or CD8+ T cells sorted from blood, taken in a trial of the OX40 agonist ivuxolimab. These receptors were collected from an adult with an advanced solid tumor such as melanoma, head and neck, liver or kidney cancer.

In DNA, the CDR3 is TGTGCCAGCAGCTTGTGGGTCCTCTCTGGGGCCAACGTCCTGACTTTC. Amino acids: CASSLWVLSGANVLTF. V is TRBV5-4 and J is TRBJ2-6; D gene uncertain. Between the trimmed V and J ends, which lost 1 base and 0 bases, there was a span of 8 bases. The CDR3 length is 16 residues. Per the germline V gene, CDR1 is SGHNT and CDR2 is YYREEE (reference sequence).

The genes are TRBV7-2 and TRBJ2-2; 7 bases align to TRBD1. The germline V gene encodes CDR1 SGHTA and CDR2 FQGNSA. V lost 5 bases and J lost 6; bases outside the gene matches: 9. This CDR3 is built from 15 residues. The CDR3 loop reads CASSRRQGRAGELFF. The CDR3 DNA follows: TGTGCCAGCAGCCGCCGACAGGGTCGTGCCGGGGAGCTGTTTTTT.

The chain employs TRBV19 and TRBJ1-6; D gene ambiguous. CDR3 length: 14 residues. Trimming left V 7 bases short and J 0 bases short, with 7 bases between. From germline, CDR1 is LNHDA and CDR2 SQIVND (reference sequence). The CDR3 loop reads CASTPSSYNSPLHF. The CDR3 DNA sequence: TGTGCCAGTACTCCCAGCTCCTATAATTCACCCCTCCACTTT.